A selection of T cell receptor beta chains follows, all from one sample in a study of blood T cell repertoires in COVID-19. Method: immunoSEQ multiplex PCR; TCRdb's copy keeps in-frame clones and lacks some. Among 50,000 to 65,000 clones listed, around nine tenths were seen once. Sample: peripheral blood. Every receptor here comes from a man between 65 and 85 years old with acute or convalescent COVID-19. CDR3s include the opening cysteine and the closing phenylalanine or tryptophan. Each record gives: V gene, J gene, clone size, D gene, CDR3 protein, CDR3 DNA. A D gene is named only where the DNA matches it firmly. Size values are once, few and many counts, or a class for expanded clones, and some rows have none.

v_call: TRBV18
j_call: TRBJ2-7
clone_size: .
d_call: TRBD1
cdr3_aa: CASSPDRGLASLFVYEQYF
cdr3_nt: TGTGCCAGCTCACCGGACAGGGGGCTGGCATCCCTATTCGTCTACGAGCAGTACTTC

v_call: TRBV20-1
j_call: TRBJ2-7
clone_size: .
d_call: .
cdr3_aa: CSARGLGEQYF
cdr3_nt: TGCAGTGCACGTGGGCTCGGAGAGCAGTACTTC

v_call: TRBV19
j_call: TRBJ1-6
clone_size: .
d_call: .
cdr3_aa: CASSPRQNSPLHF
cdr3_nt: TGTGCCAGTAGTCCTAGACAGAATTCACCCCTCCACTTT

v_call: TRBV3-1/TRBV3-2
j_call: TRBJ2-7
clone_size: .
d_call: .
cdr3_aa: CASSQVGGGRRRREHSYEQYF
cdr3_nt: TGTGCCAGCAGCCAAGTAGGTGGGGGCAGGAGAAGAAGAGAACACTCCTACGAGCAGTACTTC

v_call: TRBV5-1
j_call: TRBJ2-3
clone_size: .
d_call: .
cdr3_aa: CASSLGARSTDTQYF
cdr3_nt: TGCGCCAGCAGCTTGGGGGCACGGAGCACAGATACGCAGTATTTT

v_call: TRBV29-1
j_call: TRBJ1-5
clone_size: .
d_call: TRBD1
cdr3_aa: CSVGDRVGQPQHF
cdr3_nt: TGCAGCGTGGGAGACAGGGTGGGACAGCCCCAGCATTTT

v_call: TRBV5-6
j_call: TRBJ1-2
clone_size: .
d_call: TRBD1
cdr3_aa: CASSPTGDYGYTF
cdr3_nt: TGTGCCAGCAGCCCGACAGGGGATTATGGCTACACCTTC

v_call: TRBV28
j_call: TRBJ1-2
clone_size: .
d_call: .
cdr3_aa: CASTRVGGAGGYTF
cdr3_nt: TGTGCCAGCACCCGCGTGGGGGGGGCAGGGGGCTACACCTTC

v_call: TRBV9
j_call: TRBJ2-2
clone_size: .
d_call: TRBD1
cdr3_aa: CASSTGEGTGELFF
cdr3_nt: TGTGCCAGCAGTACAGGGGAAGGCACCGGGGAGCTGTTTTTT

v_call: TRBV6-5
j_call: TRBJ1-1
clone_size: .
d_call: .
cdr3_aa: CASSYSTGGSTEAFF
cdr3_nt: TGTGCCAGCAGTTACTCGACTGGGGGCTCCACTGAAGCTTTCTTT

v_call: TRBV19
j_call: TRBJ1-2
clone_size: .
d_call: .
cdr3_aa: CASSVHAGVFGYTF
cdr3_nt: TGTGCCAGTAGCGTCCATGCGGGCGTCTTTGGCTACACCTTC

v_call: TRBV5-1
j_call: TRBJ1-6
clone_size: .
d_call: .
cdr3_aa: CASSLGTVYNSPLHF
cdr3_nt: TGCGCCAGCAGCTTGGGGACAGTGTATAATTCACCCCTCCACTTT

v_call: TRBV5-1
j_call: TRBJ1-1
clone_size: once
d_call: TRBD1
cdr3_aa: CASSLTGVGTEAFF
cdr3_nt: TGCGCCAGCAGCCTGACAGGGGTGGGCACTGAAGCTTTCTTT

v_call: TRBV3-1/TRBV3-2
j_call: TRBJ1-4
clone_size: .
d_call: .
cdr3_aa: CASSQDKSEKLFF
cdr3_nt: TGTGCCAGCAGCCAAGATAAAAGCGAAAAACTGTTTTTT

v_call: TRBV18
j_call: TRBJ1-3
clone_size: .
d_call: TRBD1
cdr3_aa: CASSDRDRVSGNTIYF
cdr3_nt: TGTGCCAGCTCAGACCGGGACAGGGTTTCTGGAAACACCATATATTTT

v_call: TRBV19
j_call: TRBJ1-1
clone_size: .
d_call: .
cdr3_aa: CASSINQGGTEAFF
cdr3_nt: TGTGCCAGTAGTATTAATCAGGGCGGCACTGAAGCTTTCTTT

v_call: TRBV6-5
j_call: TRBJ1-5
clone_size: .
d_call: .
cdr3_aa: CASSYGGVGQPQHF
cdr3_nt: TGTGCCAGCAGTTACGGAGGGGTGGGTCAGCCCCAGCATTTT

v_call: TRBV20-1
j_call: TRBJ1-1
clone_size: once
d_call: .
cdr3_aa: CSASEGAVNTEAFF
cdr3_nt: TGCAGTGCTAGTGAAGGGGCCGTGAACACTGAAGCTTTCTTT

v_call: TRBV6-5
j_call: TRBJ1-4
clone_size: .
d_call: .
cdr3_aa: CASSYRDRPNEKLFF
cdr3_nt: TGTGCCAGCAGTTACCGCGACAGGCCTAATGAAAAACTGTTTTTT

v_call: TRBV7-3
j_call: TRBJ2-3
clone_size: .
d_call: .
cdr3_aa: CASSSGGGRDTQYF
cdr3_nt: TGTGCCAGCAGCTCCGGCGGGGGCCGCGATACGCAGTATTTT

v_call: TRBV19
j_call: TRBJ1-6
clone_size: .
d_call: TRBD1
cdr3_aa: CASSIALGGASALHF
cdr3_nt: TGTGCCAGTAGTATAGCCTTAGGGGGCGCTTCGGCCCTCCACTTT

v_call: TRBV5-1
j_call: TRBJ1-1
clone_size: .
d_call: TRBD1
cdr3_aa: CASSLGPGGRGTEAFF
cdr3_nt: TGCGCCAGCAGCTTGGGACCAGGGGGCAGAGGGACTGAAGCTTTCTTT

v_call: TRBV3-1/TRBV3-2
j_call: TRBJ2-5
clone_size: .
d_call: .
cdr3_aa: CASSQGKGETQYF
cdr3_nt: TGTGCCAGCAGCCAAGGTAAGGGGGAGACCCAGTACTTC

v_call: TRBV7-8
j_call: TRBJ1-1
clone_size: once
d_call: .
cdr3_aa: CASSLRTSNTEAFF
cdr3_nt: TGTGCCAGCAGCCTGAGGACATCGAACACTGAAGCTTTCTTT

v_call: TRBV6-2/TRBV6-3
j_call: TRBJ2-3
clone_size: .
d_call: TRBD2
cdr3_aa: CASSNLAGAADTQYF
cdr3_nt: TGTGCCAGCAGTAATCTAGCGGGGGCGGCAGATACGCAGTATTTT

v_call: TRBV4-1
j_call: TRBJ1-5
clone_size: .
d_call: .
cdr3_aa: CASSQVAGGLPFNQPQHF
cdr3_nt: TGCGCCAGCAGCCAAGTGGCCGGGGGACTCCCGTTCAATCAGCCCCAGCATTTT

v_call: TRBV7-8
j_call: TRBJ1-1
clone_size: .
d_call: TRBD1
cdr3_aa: CASSLRDSVNTEAFF
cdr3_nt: TGTGCCAGCAGCCTGAGGGACAGCGTGAACACTGAAGCTTTCTTT

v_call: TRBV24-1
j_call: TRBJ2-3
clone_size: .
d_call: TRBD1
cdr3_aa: CATSEGQGDTDTQYF
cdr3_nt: TGTGCCACCAGTGAGGGACAGGGGGACACAGATACGCAGTATTTT

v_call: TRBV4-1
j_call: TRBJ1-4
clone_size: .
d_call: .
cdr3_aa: CASSLPRVATNEKLFF
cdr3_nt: TGCGCCAGCAGCCTACCCAGGGTAGCAACTAATGAAAAACTGTTTTTT

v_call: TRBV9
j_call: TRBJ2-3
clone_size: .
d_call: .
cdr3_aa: CASSPTGTLNTQYF
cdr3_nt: TGTGCCAGCTCTCCTACAGGGACGCTGAATACGCAGTATTTT

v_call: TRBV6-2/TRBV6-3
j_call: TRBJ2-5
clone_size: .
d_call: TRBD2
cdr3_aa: CASSYRYGTSGVPRAGETQYF
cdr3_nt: TGTGCCAGCAGTTACCGCTATGGGACTAGCGGGGTACCCCGGGCTGGGGAGACCCAGTACTTC

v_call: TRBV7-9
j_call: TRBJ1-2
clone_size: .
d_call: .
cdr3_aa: CASSLVSGEPLYGYTF
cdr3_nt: TGTGCCAGCAGCTTAGTCTCCGGGGAACCCCTCTATGGCTACACCTTC

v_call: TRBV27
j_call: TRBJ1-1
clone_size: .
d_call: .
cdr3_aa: CASSLRGLRMNTEAFF
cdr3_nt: TGTGCCAGCAGTTTAAGAGGCCTGCGCATGAACACTGAAGCTTTCTTT

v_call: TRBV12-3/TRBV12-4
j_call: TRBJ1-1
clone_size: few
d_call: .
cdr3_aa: CASRDLEAEAFF
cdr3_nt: TGTGCCAGCAGAGACCTAGAAGCTGAAGCTTTCTTT

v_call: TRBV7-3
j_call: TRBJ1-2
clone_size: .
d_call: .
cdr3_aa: CASSLNPRGAGKAYGYTF
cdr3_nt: TGTGCCAGCAGCTTAAACCCCCGGGGGGCAGGGAAGGCCTATGGCTACACCTTC

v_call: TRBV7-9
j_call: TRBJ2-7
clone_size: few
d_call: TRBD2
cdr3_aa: CASRPGTSIYEQYF
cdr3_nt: TGTGCCAGCAGGCCCGGGACTAGTATTTACGAGCAGTACTTC

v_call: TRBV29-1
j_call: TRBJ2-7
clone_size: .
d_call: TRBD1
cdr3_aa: CSVELGDRESYEQYF
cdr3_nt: TGCAGCGTTGAACTAGGGGACAGGGAATCCTACGAGCAGTACTTC

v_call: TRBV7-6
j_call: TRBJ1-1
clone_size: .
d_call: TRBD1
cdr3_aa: CASSLGTGGLTEAFF
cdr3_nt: TGTGCCAGCAGCTTAGGGACAGGGGGCTTGACTGAAGCTTTCTTT

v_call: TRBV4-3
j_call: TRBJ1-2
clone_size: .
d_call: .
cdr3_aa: CASSQDWEGRYGYTF
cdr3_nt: TGCGCCAGCAGCCAAGATTGGGAGGGCCGATATGGCTACACCTTC

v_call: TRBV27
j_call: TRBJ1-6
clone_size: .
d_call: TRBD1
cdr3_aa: CASSLVSGQARSSPLHF
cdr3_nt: TGTGCCAGCAGTTTGGTCTCGGGACAGGCAAGAAGTTCACCCCTCCACTTT

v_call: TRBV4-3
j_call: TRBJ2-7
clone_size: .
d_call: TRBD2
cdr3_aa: CASSPGGLPYEQYF
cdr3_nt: TGCGCCAGCAGCCCGGGGGGGCTCCCCTACGAGCAGTACTTC

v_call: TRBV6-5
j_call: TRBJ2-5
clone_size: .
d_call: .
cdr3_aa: CASSYRQGGETQYF
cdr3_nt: TGTGCCAGCAGTTACAGACAGGGAGGAGAGACCCAGTACTTC

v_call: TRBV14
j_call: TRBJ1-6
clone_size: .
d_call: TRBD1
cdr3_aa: CASSQDREGQGSSYNSPLHF
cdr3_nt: TGTGCCAGCAGCCAAGATCGTGAGGGACAGGGGTCTTCCTATAATTCACCCCTCCACTTT

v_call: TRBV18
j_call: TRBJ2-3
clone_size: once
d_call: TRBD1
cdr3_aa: CASSREQGDTDTQYF
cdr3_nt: TGTGCCAGCTCACGCGAACAGGGGGACACAGATACGCAGTATTTT

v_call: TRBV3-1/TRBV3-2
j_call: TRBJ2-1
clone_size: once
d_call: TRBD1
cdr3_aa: CASSQLRQGKEQFF
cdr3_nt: TGTGCCAGCAGCCAACTTCGACAGGGAAAAGAGCAGTTCTTC

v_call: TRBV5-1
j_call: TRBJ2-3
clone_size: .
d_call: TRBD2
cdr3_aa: CASQRGGTDTQYF
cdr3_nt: TGCGCCAGCCAGCGGGGGGGCACAGATACGCAGTATTTT

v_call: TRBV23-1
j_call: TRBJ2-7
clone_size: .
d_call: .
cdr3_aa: CASSQLPGYEQYF
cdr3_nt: TGCGCCAGCAGTCAATTGCCCGGTTACGAGCAGTACTTC

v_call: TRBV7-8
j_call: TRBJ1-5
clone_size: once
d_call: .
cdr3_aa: CASSPRVQVVQPQHF
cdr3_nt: TGTGCCAGCAGCCCCAGGGTCCAGGTTGTTCAGCCCCAGCATTTT

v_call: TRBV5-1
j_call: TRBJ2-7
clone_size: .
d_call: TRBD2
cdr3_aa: CASSLFSGGLSYEQYF
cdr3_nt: TGCGCCAGCAGCTTGTTTAGCGGGGGCCTCTCCTACGAGCAGTACTTC

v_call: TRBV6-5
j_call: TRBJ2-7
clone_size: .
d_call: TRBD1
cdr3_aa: CASSSLGQVYSYEQYF
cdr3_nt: TGTGCCAGCAGTTCCCTCGGACAGGTCTACTCCTACGAGCAGTACTTC

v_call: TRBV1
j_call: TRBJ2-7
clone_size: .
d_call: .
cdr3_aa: CTSSQARPRDSNDEQYF
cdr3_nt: TGCACCAGCAGCCAAGCAAGGCCCCGGGACAGTAACGACGAGCAGTACTTC

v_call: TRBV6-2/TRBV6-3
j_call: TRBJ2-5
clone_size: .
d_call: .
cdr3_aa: CASSYGRGRGGAQYF
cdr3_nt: TGTGCCAGCAGCTATGGCCGGGGCCGAGGGGGAGCCCAGTACTTC

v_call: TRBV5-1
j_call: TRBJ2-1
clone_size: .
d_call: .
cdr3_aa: CASSTLALRNEQFF
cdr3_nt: TGCGCCAGCAGCACGTTAGCCCTACGCAATGAGCAGTTCTTC